Below are 24 T cell receptor beta chains sequenced from a single sample in a study of multiple sclerosis patients with progressive multifocal leukoencephalopathy. Time point: around 12 months of natalizumab therapy. Clones were read by immunoSEQ multiplex PCR, and TCRdb kept only the in-frame ones, dropping some. Of 20,000 to 30,000 clones in the sample, approximately 90% were seen once. Sequencing used PBMCs, obtained from a patient treated with natalizumab. All receptors derive from a young man with multiple sclerosis.

This chain uses TRBV2 with TRBJ2-3, with TRBD2 matching over 10 bases. Trimming took 0 bases from V and 3 from J; bases not matched to a gene: 6. The CDR3 runs 17 residues. Germline CDR1 reads SNHLY; CDR2 reads FYNNEI. The CDR3 DNA sequence: TGTGCCAGCAGTGAAGCGTGGGGAGCGGGGGGGACAGATACGCAGTATTTT. Translated, it gives CASSEAWGAGGTDTQYF. Combining the CDR3 with reference TRBV2 and TRBJ2-3 gives the whole variable domain EPEVTQTPSHQVTQMGQEVILRCVPISNHLYFYWYRQILGQKVEFLVSFYNNEISEKSEIFDDQFSVERPDGSNFTLKIRSTKLEDSAMYFCASSEAWGAGGTDTQYFGPGTRLTVL.

The V call is TRBV4-1, the J call TRBJ2-5, with a possible D match to TRBD1 (5 bases). Germline values: CDR1 MGHRA, CDR2 YSYEKL. The CDR3 has 15 amino acids. V was clipped by 1 base and J by 1 base, with 10 bases between them. Written as DNA, the CDR3 is TGCGCCAGCAGCCAAGGACAGAGTAGCCAAGAGACCCAGTACTTC. Its translation is CASSQGQSSQETQYF.

The rearrangement links TRBV19 to TRBJ1-1; D is possibly TRBD1 (5 bases). Germline CDR1 reads LNHDA; CDR2 reads SQIVND (reference sequence). CDR3 size: 14 residues. V was trimmed by 7 bases and J by 3 bases, leaving 15 bases between them. The CDR3 loop reads CASTQTAKYTEAFF. The CDR3, as DNA: TGTGCCAGTACCCAGACAGCTAAGTACACTGAAGCTTTCTTT.

The chain joins TRBV4-1 to TRBJ1-1; 9 bases are shared with TRBD1. The germline V gene has CDR1 MGHRA and CDR2 YSYEKL. This CDR3 region has 15 residues. The V and J ends lost 3 bases and 1 base, in that order; junction bases with no gene match: 3. The CDR3 spells CASSHQTGGNTEAFF. The CDR3 nucleotides read TGCGCCAGCAGCCACCAGACAGGGGGGAACACTGAAGCTTTCTTT.

The J gene is TRBJ2-7, the V gene TRBV13; 8 bases are a match to TRBD2. V was pared by 4 bases and J by 6 bases, with 14 bases of the junction left unmatched. Per the germline V gene, CDR1 is PRHDT and CDR2 is FYEKMQ (reference sequence). The CDR3 runs 16 residues. The CDR3 spells CASSSAGGKARFEQYV. CDR3 coding DNA: TGTGCCAGCAGCTCGGCGGGAGGTAAGGCAAGGTTCGAGCAGTACGTC.

The chain links TRBV4-3 to TRBJ2-1, with 8 positions matching TRBD2. Trimming cost V 3 bases and J 6 bases; bases outside gene matches: 10. Germline CDR1 reads LGHNA; CDR2 reads YSLEER. The CDR3 extends over 16 amino acids. CDR3 in amino acids: CASSQGSGSPPNEQFF. The CDR3 nucleotides are TGCGCCAGCAGCCAGGGGAGCGGGAGCCCACCCAATGAGCAGTTCTTC.

The J gene is TRBJ2-7, the V gene TRBV5-8; 7 nucleotides align to TRBD1. V dropped 0 bases and J dropped 2; count of bases not matched to a gene: 5. The V gene's germline CDR1 is SGHTS and CDR2 YDEGEE. The CDR3 consists of 15 residues. The chain's CDR3 is CASSLGGGPTYEQYV. The CDR3 nucleotides read TGTGCCAGCAGCTTGGGAGGGGGCCCTACCTACGAGCAGTACGTC.

The gene calls are TRBV7-2 and TRBJ2-3; perhaps TRBD2 as D (5 bases). Between the trimmed V and J ends, which lost 4 bases and 2 bases, there was a span of 13 bases. Germline V gene data show CDR1 as SGHTA and CDR2 as FQGNSA. This CDR3 is 15 amino acids long. The CDR3, as DNA: TGTGCCAGCAGCTCAAGGACTTCTTCCACAGATACGCAGTATTTT. It specifies CASSSRTSSTDTQYF. Full variable domain (missing parts from reference TRBV7-2 and TRBJ2-3): GAGVSQSPSNKVTEKGKDVELRCDPISGHTALYWYRQSLGQGLEFLIYFQGNSAPDKSGLPSDRFSAERTGGSVSTLTIQRTQQEDSAVYLCASSSRTSSTDTQYFGPGTRLTVL.

The J gene is TRBJ2-2, the V gene TRBV9; 11 bases align to TRBD1. J lost 4 bases, V lost 3 bases, and 14 bases had no gene match. The CDR3 consists of 19 residues. Germline loops: CDR1 SGDLS, CDR2 YYNGEE. The CDR3 loop reads CASSAQGRRDRGSTGELFF. CDR3 DNA sequence: TGTGCCAGCAGCGCTCAAGGGCGGAGGGACAGGGGGTCCACCGGGGAGCTGTTTTTT.

The chain is built from TRBV19 and TRBJ2-3; tentative D call: TRBD1 (6 bases). Per germline, CDR1 LNHDA and CDR2 SQIVND (reference sequence). The CDR3 is 16 amino acids. The ends were cut back, 0 bases at V and 2 bases at J, with 12 bases in the middle. CDR3 sequence (DNA): TGTGCCAGTAGTATAGATTGGGGGCCTAACACAGATACGCAGTATTTT. It codes for CASSIDWGPNTDTQYF. Drawing the rest from reference TRBV19 and TRBJ2-3, the complete variable domain is DGGITQSPKYLFRKEGQNVTLSCEQNLNHDAMYWYRQDPGQGLRLIYYSQIVNDFQKGDIAEGYSVSREKKESFPLTVTSAQKNPTAFYLCASSIDWGPNTDTQYFGPGTRLTVL.

The chain combines TRBV9 with TRBJ2-2, with 9 bases that match TRBD1. The CDR3 runs 14 residues. The V gene end was trimmed by 2 bases and the J gene end by 4 bases; junction bases not matched to a gene: 0. CDR1 is SGDLS, CDR2 YYNGEE, per germline. The CDR3 region is CASSVTGGTGELFF. In nucleotides, the CDR3 is TGTGCCAGCAGCGTGACAGGGGGCACCGGGGAGCTGTTTTTT.

This chain uses TRBV11-3 with TRBJ1-6; weak D call: TRBD1 (6 bases). This CDR3 has 14 residues. Germline values: CDR1 SGHNT, CDR2 YENEEA. Deletions cut 4 bases from V and 10 bases from J, with 14 bases between. The CDR3 region has the DNA TGTGCCAGCAGCTCTCCAGGGGTAGGATCACCCCTCCACTTT. Its translation is CASSSPGVGSPLHF.

J is TRBJ1-1 and V is TRBV7-2; D uncertain. The CDR3 covers 15 residues. Per the germline V gene, CDR1 is SGHTA and CDR2 is FQGNSA. V lost 5 bases to trimming and J lost 1 base, with 14 bases between them. The CDR3 DNA is TGTGCCAGCAGCCACATTCCCACAAGGAACACTGAAGCTTTCTTT. Its protein product is CASSHIPTRNTEAFF.

A word on this clone: An end of the junction does not agree with germline; a read error may underlie this. This rearrangement joins TRBV18 to TRBJ2-3; D remains unclear. The CDR3 loop spans 13 amino acids. Looked up from germline, CDR1 is KGHSH and CDR2 is LQKENI. CDR3 bases: TGTGCCAGCTCACCACCTAGCACGGATACGCAGTATTTT. It specifies CASSPPSTDTQYF. The full variable domain, rest sourced from reference TRBV18 and TRBJ2-3, is NAGVMQNPRHLVRRRGQEARLRCSPMKGHSHVYWYRQLPEEGLKFMVYLQKENIIDESGMPKERFSAEFPKEGPSILRIQQVVRGDSAAYFCASSPPSTDTQYFGPGTRLTVL.

The V gene is TRBV5-1, the J gene TRBJ2-1; unclear D gene. Per germline, CDR1 SGHRS and CDR2 YFSETQ. Trimming took off 0 bases at V and 8 bases at J, with 15 bases between the two ends. CDR3 size: 15 residues. This chain's CDR3 is CASSLEFAGRDEQFF. For the CDR3, the DNA is TGCGCCAGCAGCTTGGAGTTCGCCGGAAGGGATGAGCAGTTCTTC.

This chain connects TRBV2 to TRBJ1-5, with 9 bases fitting TRBD1. The CDR3 is 15 amino acids. Germline CDR1 reads SNHLY; CDR2 reads FYNNEI. V lost 6 bases and J lost 2; bases outside the gene matches: 5. The CDR3 spells CASSGQGTRNQPQHF. DNA for the CDR3: TGTGCCAGCAGCGGACAGGGGACGCGCAATCAGCCCCAGCATTTT.

The J gene is TRBJ2-2, the V gene TRBV15, with D possibly being TRBD1 (6 bases). V shed 2 bases and J shed 4 bases, with 17 bases lying between them. Per germline, CDR1 LNHNV and CDR2 YYDKDF (reference sequence). This CDR3 is 17 amino acids long. The CDR3 DNA is TGTGCCACCAGCAGAACCCGGGGCAGGGGTAGCACCGGGGAGCTGTTTTTT. Encoded protein: CATSRTRGRGSTGELFF. Full variable domain (missing parts from reference TRBV15 and TRBJ2-2): DAMVIQNPRYQVTQFGKPVTLSCSQTLNHNVMYWYQQKSSQAPKLLFHYYDKDFNNEADTPDNFQSRRPNTSFCFLDIRSPGLGDTAMYLCATSRTRGRGSTGELFFGEGSRLTVL.

This rearrangement joins TRBV11-2 to TRBJ2-1; 9 bases are shared with TRBD1. The CDR3 covers 16 residues. The germline CDR1 and CDR2 sequences are SGHAT and FQNNGV. J was trimmed by 9 bases and V by 1 base; bases with no gene match: 10. CDR3 loop: CASSLGDRAKYSEQFF. The CDR3 DNA sequence: TGTGCCAGCAGCTTAGGGGACAGGGCAAAATATAGTGAGCAGTTCTTC.

V is TRBV5-4 and J is TRBJ2-5; tentatively, D is TRBD1 (7 bases). This CDR3 region has 15 residues. V gave up 0 bases and J gave up 3 bases, with 12 bases separating them. Germline V gene lookup returns CDR1 SGHNT and CDR2 YYREEE (reference sequence). As DNA, the CDR3 is TGTGCCAGCAGCTTGGATACCAGGGGGGAAGAGACCCAGTACTTC. Translation gives CASSLDTRGEETQYF. Full variable domain (outside the CDR3, taken from reference TRBV5-4 and TRBJ2-5): ETGVTQSPTHLIKTRGQQVTLRCSSQSGHNTVSWYQQALGQGPQFIFQYYREEENGRGNFPPRFSGLQFPNYSSELNVNALELDDSALYLCASSLDTRGEETQYFGPGTRLLVL.

The rearrangement joins TRBV2 to TRBJ1-5; 7 bases agree with TRBD1. Germline CDR1 SNHLY, CDR2 FYNNEI. The CDR3 spans 14 residues. The V gene end was trimmed by 6 bases and the J gene end by 2 bases; junction bases not matched to a gene: 4. Here the CDR3 DNA reads TGTGCCAGCAGCGCAGACAGGGGCAATCAGCCCCAGCATTTT. This sequence encodes CASSADRGNQPQHF.

The V call is TRBV4-3, the J call TRBJ1-4, with D perhaps TRBD1 (5 bases). Between the trimmed V and J ends, which lost 0 bases and 11 bases, there was a span of 16 bases. The CDR3 is made up of 15 amino acids. Germline CDR1 and CDR2: LGHNA and YSLEER. The DNA of the CDR3 is TGCGCCAGCAGCCAAGAAGAAGGGACCCCGAGGAAACTGTTTTTT. This codes for CASSQEEGTPRKLFF.

This chain uses TRBV7-2 with TRBJ2-7; TRBD2 might be the D (6 bases). The CDR3 consists of 19 residues. Per germline, CDR1 SGHTA and CDR2 FQGNSA. The V end lost 5 bases, the J end lost 0 bases, and 26 bases lay between the germline ends. CDR3 bases: TGTGCCAGCAGCCCCACCTCGGAGGGAGGCCTCCCCCTCTCCTACGAGCAGTACTTC. Protein sequence: CASSPTSEGGLPLSYEQYF.

The chain couples TRBV27 to TRBJ2-1; a possible D gene is TRBD2 (5 bases). The V and J ends lost 6 bases and 0 bases respectively, with 15 bases between them. Germline loops: CDR1 MNHEY, CDR2 SMNVEV (reference sequence). This CDR3 region has 16 residues. The CDR3 DNA follows: TGTGCCAGCAGCCTCGTCCCAACTAGCTCCTACAATGAGCAGTTCTTC. Its protein is CASSLVPTSSYNEQFF.

V gene TRBV27 combines with J gene TRBJ1-2; possible D gene TRBD1, 6 bases. The CDR3 sequence is 13 residues long. Germline loops: CDR1 MNHEY, CDR2 SMNVEV (reference sequence). V shed 0 bases and J shed 8 bases, with 10 bases lying between them. In DNA, the CDR3 is TGTGCCAGCAGTTTATCGGGGGGGCTCGGCTACACCTTC. This sequence encodes CASSLSGGLGYTF.